The 2 T cell receptor beta chains given below trace back to one sample, sequenced in a study of shared clonotypes between healthy human individuals. Profiling relied on immunoSEQ multiplex PCR, and the TCRdb table lists in-frame clones only, not all of them. The table has around 2,000,000 clones, about 95% seen once. The naive CD8 population came from CD45RO-negative cells selected for CCR7, without terminally differentiated effector memory CD45RA+ cells. Sequencing used naive CD8+ T cells sorted from blood. The receptor set was obtained from a man aged 18 to 30 in good health.

V is TRBV19 and J is TRBJ2-5; D may be TRBD1 (6 bases). This CDR3 spans 15 amino acids. V lost 2 bases and J lost 1, with 11 bases in between. Germline CDR1 is LNHDA and CDR2 is SQIVND (reference sequence). CDR3 sequence reads: CASSIFGDTQETQYF. In DNA form, the CDR3 reads TGTGCCAGTAGTATATTTGGGGACACCCAAGAGACCCAGTACTTC.

Points on this clone: The sample contains more than one DNA sequence encoding this CDR3. The chain recombines TRBV5-1 with TRBJ1-2; D is uncertain. The CDR3 covers 11 residues. Germline V lookup: CDR1 SGHRS, CDR2 YFSETQ. Trimming removed 3 bases from V and 8 bases from J, with 8 bases in between. CDR3 protein: CASSSGDGYTF. The CDR3 bases are TGCGCCAGCAGCTCCGGAGACGGCTACACCTTC. The variable domain in full, completed from reference TRBV5-1 and TRBJ1-2, reads KAGVTQTPRYLIKTRGQQVTLSCSPISGHRSVSWYQQTPGQGLQFLFEYFSETQRNKGNFPGRFSGRQFSNSRSEMNVSTLELGDSALYLCASSSGDGYTFGSGTRLTVV.